The 31 T cell receptor beta chains given below trace back to one sample, sequenced in a study of blood T cell repertoires in COVID-19. The table came from immunoSEQ multiplex PCR; TCRdb's copy has only in-frame clones and leaves some out. The data contain about 100,000 clones, 80% to 90% of them singletons. The sample taken for sequencing was peripheral blood. These receptors were obtained from a human donor in a cohort sampled during active COVID-19.

The chain employs TRBV24-1 and TRBJ2-3, with 14 bases matching TRBD2. J gave up 4 bases and V 1 base, and 3 bases lay outside the gene matches. CDR1 KGHDR and CDR2 SFDVKD come from the germline V gene. The CDR3 loop spans 17 amino acids. The CDR3: CATSDFLTSGGADTQYF. The DNA of the CDR3 is TGTGCCACCAGTGATTTTTTGACTAGCGGGGGGGCAGATACGCAGTATTTT.

This clone was recorded once. V and J are TRBV10-2 and TRBJ2-7; TRBD2 matches at 9 bases. Germline CDR1 is WSHSY and CDR2 is SAAADI. V lost 3 bases, J lost 0 bases, and 12 bases stayed unmatched. The CDR3 runs 18 residues. CDR3 coding DNA: TGCGCCAGCAGTGATCTAGCGGGACCCGTGGATCGCTCCTACGAGCAGTACTTC. Encoded protein: CASSDLAGPVDRSYEQYF.

This clone was seen only once. The chain couples TRBV7-2 to TRBJ2-6; 7 bases align to TRBD1. This CDR3 region has 15 residues. Trimming at V came to 5 bases and at J to 3 bases, leaving 4 bases not matched to a gene. Germline CDR1 and CDR2: SGHTA and FQGNSA. The CDR3 DNA is TGTGCCAGCAGCAGAGGGGGCAATGGGGCCAACGTCCTGACTTTC. Amino acid sequence: CASSRGGNGANVLTF.

A word on this clone: The sample holds other DNA sequences that translate to the same CDR3. V gene TRBV3-1 (or the pseudogene TRBV3-2) combines with J gene TRBJ2-7; TRBD2 matches at 7 bases. The CDR3 covers 14 residues. Germline loops: CDR1 LGHDT, CDR2 YNNKEL (reference sequence). J lost 4 bases, V lost 4 bases, and 7 bases had no gene match. This CDR3 is CASSPAAGSYEQYF. CDR3 DNA: TGTGCCAGCAGCCCCGCAGCGGGGAGTTACGAGCAGTACTTC.

The chain carries TRBV27 and TRBJ2-3; the match to TRBD2 covers 9 bases. With V trimmed by 0 bases and J by 5 bases, 6 bases remained unmatched. Germline CDR1 MNHEY, CDR2 SMNVEV (reference sequence). The CDR3 is 16 residues long. The CDR3 is CASSLSGGRAQDTQYF. CDR3 in DNA: TGTGCCAGCAGTTTATCTGGCGGGAGGGCCCAAGATACGCAGTATTTT.

This rearrangement joins TRBV5-8 to TRBJ1-1; D may be TRBD1 (6 bases). Germline-derived CDR1 and CDR2 are SGHTS and YDEGEE. The CDR3 is 14 amino acids. Trimming stripped 5 bases from V and 0 bases from J, with 11 bases between. This chain's CDR3 is CASSYRELNTEAFF. CDR3 DNA sequence: TGTGCCAGCAGTTACAGGGAACTGAACACTGAAGCTTTCTTT.

The J gene is TRBJ2-1, the V gene TRBV5-1; 16 positions match TRBD2. Unmatched junction bases numbered 6, after V lost 4 bases and J lost 5 bases. Germline lookup yields CDR1 SGHRS and CDR2 YFSETQ. The CDR3 extends over 17 amino acids. The CDR3 region has the DNA TGCGCCAGCAGCCACGGGACTAGCGGGAGGGAGGACAATGAGCAGTTCTTC. This codes for CASSHGTSGREDNEQFF.

This clone appeared once. This chain links TRBV7-2 with TRBJ2-1; TRBD2 might be the D (6 bases). Per the germline V gene, CDR1 is SGHTA and CDR2 is FQGNSA. V was cut by 0 bases and J by 4 bases, with 10 bases left in between. The CDR3 extends over 15 amino acids. The CDR3 DNA is TGTGCCAGCAGCTTAGCGGGCGGGACGTACAATGAGCAGTTCTTC. Translating gives CASSLAGGTYNEQFF. Looking up the rest from reference TRBV7-2 and TRBJ2-1 gives the full variable domain: GAGVSQSPSNKVTEKGKDVELRCDPISGHTALYWYRQSLGQGLEFLIYFQGNSAPDKSGLPSDRFSAERTGGSVSTLTIQRTQQEDSAVYLCASSLAGGTYNEQFFGPGTRLTVL.

The chain recombines TRBV11-2 with TRBJ1-2, with D unclear. Germline V lookup: CDR1 SGHAT, CDR2 FQNNGV. The CDR3 is 13 amino acids. The ends were cut back, 1 base at V and 8 bases at J, with 11 bases in the middle. The CDR3 DNA reads as TGTGCCAGCAGCTTAGCCCTCAATAGAGGCTACACCTTC. As protein: CASSLALNRGYTF.

V and J are TRBV27 and TRBJ2-1; 8 nucleotides agree with TRBD2. Per germline, CDR1 MNHEY and CDR2 SMNVEV (reference sequence). The CDR3 contains 17 residues. V was pared by 6 bases and J by 4 bases, with 14 bases of the junction left unmatched. Written as DNA, the CDR3 is TGTGCCAGCAGCCCTGGGGCGGGGGGCGAGATTTACAATGAGCAGTTCTTC. Its protein product is CASSPGAGGEIYNEQFF.

This rearrangement joins TRBV9 to TRBJ2-7; TRBD2 agrees at 13 bases. The CDR3 is made up of 16 amino acids. CDR1 is SGDLS and CDR2 is YYNGEE in the germline V gene. With 3 bases clipped from V and 2 bases from J, the junction kept 5 bases outside the gene matches. The DNA of the CDR3 is TGTGCCAGCAGCGAGTTAGGACTAGCGGGGGCCTACGAGCAGTACTTC. Translated, it gives CASSELGLAGAYEQYF.

V is TRBV4-1 and J is TRBJ2-3; the match to TRBD1 covers 8 bases. The CDR3 is made up of 16 amino acids. V lost 0 bases and J lost 6; bases outside the gene matches: 8. Germline values: CDR1 MGHRA, CDR2 YSYEKL. The CDR3 reads CASSQERQGTWDTQYF. In nucleotides, the CDR3 is TGCGCCAGCAGCCAAGAGCGACAGGGGACCTGGGATACGCAGTATTTT.

The rearrangement links TRBV10-3 to TRBJ1-1; no clear D. Germline CDR1 and CDR2: ENHRY and SYGVKD. The CDR3 length is 13 residues. Trimming removed 6 bases at V and 10 bases at J, with 18 bases between. This CDR3 is CAIRPDGEEAAFF. In DNA form, the CDR3 reads TGTGCCATCAGACCTGACGGTGAGGAAGCAGCTTTCTTT.

The genes are TRBV10-1 and TRBJ2-1; 8 bases align to TRBD2. Germline trimming cut 3 bases from V and 1 base from J; bases unmatched to any gene: 2. The CDR3 extends over 15 amino acids. Germline lookup yields CDR1 WNHNN and CDR2 SYGVQD (reference sequence). The CDR3 DNA is TGCGCCAGCAGTGAAACTAGCGGTTCCTACAATGAGCAGTTCTTC. It codes for CASSETSGSYNEQFF.

This chain connects TRBV7-9 to TRBJ2-3; 10 bases line up with TRBD2. CDR3 length equals 15 residues. J gave up 4 bases and V 0 bases, and 1 base lay outside the gene matches. Germline V CDR1 and CDR2: SEHNR, FQNEAQ (reference sequence). The CDR3 region is CASSLASGGADTQYF. DNA for the CDR3: TGTGCCAGCAGCTTAGCGAGCGGGGGGGCAGATACGCAGTATTTT.

The chain employs TRBV9 and TRBJ2-2, with 12 nucleotides matching TRBD2. CDR1 is SGDLS and CDR2 is YYNGEE in the germline V gene. CDR3 length: 15 residues. The ends lost 4 bases at V and 9 bases at J; junction bases unmatched: 7. CDR3 loop: CASSSASGRARELFF. CDR3 nucleotide sequence: TGTGCCAGCAGCTCCGCTAGCGGGAGGGCCCGGGAGCTGTTTTTT.

The gene calls are TRBV19 and TRBJ2-7; TRBD1 agrees at 7 bases. Germline values: CDR1 LNHDA, CDR2 SQIVND (reference sequence). V lost 6 bases to trimming and J lost 6 bases; unmatched junction nucleotides: 11. The CDR3 consists of 14 residues. The CDR3 reads CASSFGRQGSEQYF. DNA of the CDR3: TGTGCCAGTAGCTTCGGGCGACAGGGCTCCGAGCAGTACTTC.

This chain joins TRBV5-8 and TRBJ2-7; 11 bases map to TRBD1. Germline lookup yields CDR1 SGHTS and CDR2 YDEGEE. The length of the CDR3 is 15 residues. The V gene end was trimmed by 2 bases and the J gene end by 5 bases; junction bases not matched to a gene: 6. CDR3 sequence reads: CASSFLGQGVDEQYF. The CDR3 DNA sequence: TGTGCCAGCAGCTTTCTGGGACAGGGGGTCGACGAGCAGTACTTC.

This sequence joins TRBV5-6 and TRBJ2-7; 9 bases map to TRBD1. Germline CDR1 and CDR2: SGHDT and YYEEEE. J was trimmed by 3 bases and V by 3 bases; bases with no gene match: 7. There are 15 residues in the CDR3. The CDR3 DNA is TGTGCCAGCAGCTCTAAGGGGACAGGGAGCTACGAGCAGTACTTC. This translates into CASSSKGTGSYEQYF.

This rearrangement joins TRBV29-1 to TRBJ2-4; D unresolved. CDR3 length equals 12 residues. The V gene's germline CDR1 is SQVTM and CDR2 ANQGSEA. V lost 0 bases and J lost 8, with 8 bases in between. The CDR3: CSVEEPRDIQYF. The CDR3 region has the DNA TGCAGCGTTGAAGAGCCTAGAGACATTCAGTACTTC.

This sequence joins TRBV7-6 and TRBJ2-1; no firm D call. Germline CDR1 SGHVS, CDR2 FNYEAQ. Trimming pared 1 base from V and 0 bases from J, leaving 10 bases between. This CDR3 contains 16 residues. This chain's CDR3 is CASSLVPLSSYNEQFF. The CDR3 DNA reads TGTGCCAGCAGCTTAGTGCCCCTGAGCTCCTACAATGAGCAGTTCTTC.

A few counts support this clone. This chain connects TRBV19 to TRBJ2-1; 14 bases map to TRBD2. CDR3 length equals 15 residues. Looked up from germline, CDR1 is LNHDA and CDR2 is SQIVND (reference sequence). Unmatched junction bases numbered 9, after V lost 5 bases and J lost 12 bases. CDR3 protein: CASSPLRTSGGTQFF. Here the CDR3 DNA reads TGTGCCAGTAGTCCCCTCCGGACTAGCGGGGGGACGCAGTTCTTC. Based on the CDR3 plus reference TRBV19 and TRBJ2-1, the full variable domain is DGGITQSPKYLFRKEGQNVTLSCEQNLNHDAMYWYRQDPGQGLRLIYYSQIVNDFQKGDIAEGYSVSREKKESFPLTVTSAQKNPTAFYLCASSPLRTSGGTQFFGPGTRLTVL.

V is TRBV5-8 and J is TRBJ2-2, with 8 bases fitting TRBD1. CDR3 size: 14 residues. The V gene end was trimmed by 2 bases and the J gene end by 4 bases; junction bases not matched to a gene: 1. Germline CDR1 is SGHTS and CDR2 is YDEGEE. Written as DNA, the CDR3 is TGTGCCAGCAGCTTCAGGGGGCGCACCGGGGAGCTGTTTTTT. As protein: CASSFRGRTGELFF.

This clone was picked up one time. CDR3 residues: CASGTADDQPQHF. The CDR3 DNA is TGTGCCAGCGGTACAGCGGACGATCAGCCCCAGCATTTT. The chain joins TRBV2 to TRBJ1-5; D is unresolved. CDR1 and CDR2 from the germline V gene are SNHLY and FYNNEI. CDR3 length equals 13 residues. The germline V and J ends were trimmed by 8 bases and 5 bases, with 13 bases remaining between them.

The V call is TRBV12-3 or TRBV12-4, the J call TRBJ2-7, with D possibly being TRBD2 (6 bases). V lost 5 bases and J lost 12, with 20 bases in between. The CDR3 loop spans 13 amino acids. The DNA of the CDR3 is TGTGCCAGCAGTCCAGCCGGCCGGGAGTTTGGGTACTTC. Translating gives CASSPAGREFGYF.

J is TRBJ2-7 and V is TRBV19, with D unclear. The V and J ends lost 5 bases and 2 bases respectively, with 25 bases between them. This CDR3 has 18 amino acids. The germline V gene encodes CDR1 LNHDA and CDR2 SQIVND (reference sequence). The CDR3 region is CASSFLPPSAAQTYEQYF. In DNA form, the CDR3 reads TGTGCCAGTAGTTTCCTTCCCCCCTCGGCAGCGCAAACCTACGAGCAGTACTTC.

The V and J genes are TRBV20-1 and TRBJ2-2; the D is unclear. Trimming cost V 7 bases and J 0 bases, with 3 bases left between them. Looked up from germline, CDR1 is DFQATT and CDR2 is SNEGSKA (reference sequence). The CDR3 covers 11 residues. CDR3 DNA sequence: TGCAGTGGCGCGAACACCGGGGAGCTGTTTTTT. This codes for CSGANTGELFF.

The CDR3 DNA sequence: TGTGCCAGCAGCTTAGGCAGGGGGCTAACTGGGGCCAAAAACATTCAGTACTTC. This encodes CASSLGRGLTGAKNIQYF. The rearrangement uses TRBV7-9 and TRBJ2-4; 8 bases are a match to TRBD1. CDR1 is SEHNR, CDR2 FQNEAQ, per germline (reference sequence). With V trimmed by 1 base and J by 1 base, 9 bases remained unmatched. The CDR3 contains 18 residues.

The V call is TRBV6-6, the J call TRBJ2-2; possibly TRBD2 for D (6 bases). V lost 10 bases, J lost 1 base, and 19 bases lay in between. CDR3 length equals 16 residues. From germline, CDR1 is MNHNY and CDR2 SVGAGI (reference sequence). The CDR3 region is CATLRATRENTGELFF. Written as DNA, the CDR3 is TGTGCCACTCTGCGGGCAACGCGGGAGAACACCGGGGAGCTGTTTTTT.

The sample holds one count of this clone. This chain connects TRBV4-1 to TRBJ1-5, with 7 bases aligning to TRBD1. Losses at the gene ends were 1 base for V and 2 bases for J; bases not matched to a gene: 2. The CDR3 extends over 15 amino acids. CDR1 and CDR2 (germline): MGHRA, YSYEKL. CDR3 in DNA: TGCGCCAGCAGCCAAGGTGGGACAGGCAATCAGCCCCAGCATTTT. Translated, it gives CASSQGGTGNQPQHF.

The rearrangement joins TRBV24-1 to TRBJ2-1; perhaps TRBD2 as D (6 bases). This CDR3 contains 14 residues. V was cut by 3 bases and J by 4 bases, with 9 bases left in between. Germline-derived CDR1 and CDR2 are KGHDR and SFDVKD. DNA for the CDR3: TGTGCCACCAGTGATCTCGGGGGTTACAATGAGCAGTTCTTC. The encoded protein is CATSDLGGYNEQFF.